This T cell receptor beta chain was captured by sequencing in a study of T-cell memory formation after mild COVID-19 (dated by TCRdb to 2020 to 2023). Regarding the research as a whole: TCR sequence clusters from the two donors were found to be largely donor specific. The cohort was made up of two young adult volunteers, one female and one male, who were previously healthy. In a couple of donors, T-cell clones that expanded and contracted after mild COVID-19 were followed by sequencing TCRalpha and TCRbeta repertoires longitudinally.

This clonotype occurred a few times. The target of this receptor is not known. Base qualities are not provided; no much larger clone lies one nucleotide away. Here is what the overall study found, with its caveats: Contracting CD4+ clones appeared mostly in the CM and EM memory subsets, whereas CD8+ clones were enriched in EMRA. Balanced CD4/CD8 phenotypes were observed for clones contracting from day 15 to 85, whereas a bias towards CD4+ was observed for a second wave of clones expanding from day 15 to 37. The study included only a couple of mild cases, and larger cohorts that include severe cases with pre-infection samples were judged to be necessary. Some responding clones were found in pre-infection memory, which suggests that pre-existing cross-reactive memory T cells took part in the SARS-CoV-2 response. Whether the second-wave clones peaking on day 37 were SARS-CoV-2 specific was not confirmed.

The listed sequencing device is Illumina NovaSeq 6000. cDNA libraries for TCRalpha and TCRbeta were prepared by 5'RACE using constant-segment primers, with sample barcodes and unique molecular identifiers added. RNA was extracted from every sample with Trizol reagent. Libraries were amplified in two PCR steps, with a second sample barcode and Illumina TruSeq adapters added in the second step. Sequencing of libraries was performed on an Illumina NovaSeq with 2 x 150 bp paired-end reads. Per the original workflow: Reads were demultiplexed and collapsed into UMI-guided consensus sequences with migec v1.2.7. With mixcr v2.1.11, UMI consensuses were aligned to TRA and TRB V and J templates and assembled into clonotypes. Expanded or contracted clonotypes were those called significant by both edgeR and NoisET, with noise models trained on biological replicates. For edgeR calls, the cutoffs were a false discovery rate-adjusted p below 0.01 and a log2 fold-change threshold of 1. As an exploratory analysis of dynamics, max-normalized trajectories of the 1000 most abundant clonotypes were examined by PCA with hierarchical clustering. The CD4 or CD8 phenotype of responding clones was assigned using the separately sequenced CD4+ and CD8+ repertoires. In-frame beta chains were kept once TCRdb had trimmed the public reads at Q25 with fastp and called clones with MiXCR. CDR3 protein duplicates are merged, each entry listing the most common genes and DNA. None of the V and J calls come from the authors' own analysis; TCRdb made them. The sample profile shows nearly 350,000 distinct CDR3 sequences; 13% of them were found once. The ten largest clones add up to over 20% of the sample.

Based on the germline V gene, the CDR1 and CDR2 sequences are SQVTM and ANQGSEA. Including cysteine and phenylalanine, the CDR3 has 13 amino acids. Only CDR3 DNA remains: 39 bases, in frame from the first base. V ends up 3 bases short and J 4 bases short, with an unmatched junction base count of 3. Ficoll-Paque density gradient centrifugation was used to isolate PBMCs. The sample comprised PBMCs or a T cell subset sorted from them (not recorded which). This TCR came from a young man who had mild COVID-19 (a few samples of this study predate the infection). The sample titles of this study are shuffled in the database, so cell type and time point are left out; the donor was told from shared clones. The rearrangement joined TRBV29-1 to TRBJ1-1, and TRBD1 aligns with 9 junction nucleotides. The base sequence is TGCAGCGTTGACGGGGGACAGGGCACTGAAGCTTTCTTT. Its translation is CSVDGGQGTEAFF.